This T cell receptor (beta chain) is from a study of cytomegalovirus exposure and HLA in healthy donors. Turning to the study itself: A prior study identified 117 million unique TCR beta sequences from around 180 million T cells.

Points from the study as a whole: Researchers reported from a later analysis that most CMV-associated TCR beta chains appeared HLA-restricted. Across donors, most TCRs were seen rarely, yet some public ones were widespread.

The V gene end was trimmed by 5 bases and the J gene end by 1 base; junction bases not matched to a gene: 3. This CDR3 region has 16 residues. CDR1 and CDR2 from the germline V gene are SEHNR and FQNEAQ (reference sequence). The PCR made use of 60 Vbeta and 13 Jbeta primers. Profiling relied on immunoSEQ multiplex PCR, and the TCRdb table lists in-frame clones only, not all of them. In the table there are over 100,000 clones, approximately 66% of which are singletons. A word on this clone: As yet, its antigen is unknown.

The receptor was isolated from a woman aged 40 to 55 in good health and CMV-seropositive. The chain combines TRBV7-9 with TRBJ2-2, with 11 bases aligning to TRBD1. Sequencing was done on a sample of PBMCs. CDR3 sequence reads: CASSPDRGQNTGELFF. The CDR3, as DNA: TGTGCCAGCAGCCCGGACAGGGGGCAGAACACCGGGGAGCTGTTTTTT.